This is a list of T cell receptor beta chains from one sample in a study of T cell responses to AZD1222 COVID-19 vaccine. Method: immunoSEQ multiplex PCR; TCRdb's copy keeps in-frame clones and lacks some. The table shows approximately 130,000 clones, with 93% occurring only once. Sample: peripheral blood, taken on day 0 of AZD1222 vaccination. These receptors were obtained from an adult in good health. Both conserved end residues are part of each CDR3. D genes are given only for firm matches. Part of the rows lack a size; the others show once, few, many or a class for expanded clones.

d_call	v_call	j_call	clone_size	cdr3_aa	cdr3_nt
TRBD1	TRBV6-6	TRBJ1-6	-	CASSYQDRGRAPLHF	TGTGCCAGCAGTTACCAGGACAGGGGGCGGGCACCCCTCCACTTT
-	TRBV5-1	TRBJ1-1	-	CASSSRRANTEAFF	TGCGCCAGCAGTTCCCGCAGGGCGAACACTGAAGCTTTCTTT
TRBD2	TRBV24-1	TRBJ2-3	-	CATSDQTTSGSLDTQYF	TGTGCCACCAGTGATCAAACCACTAGCGGGAGTCTAGATACGCAGTATTTT
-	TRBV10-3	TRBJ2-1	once	CAISESQREQFF	TGTGCCATCAGTGAGTCACAGCGGGAGCAGTTCTTC
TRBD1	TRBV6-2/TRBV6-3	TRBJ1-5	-	CASSYSRGRNQPQHF	TGTGCCAGCAGTTACAGCAGGGGGCGCAATCAGCCCCAGCATTTT
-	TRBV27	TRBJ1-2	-	CASSDLKGYGYTF	TGTGCCAGCAGTGACCTGAAAGGCTATGGCTACACCTTC
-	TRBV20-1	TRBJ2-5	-	CSASNSVEETQYF	TGCAGTGCTAGTAACTCGGTAGAAGAGACCCAGTACTTC
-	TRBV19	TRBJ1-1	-	CASSSPGRMNTEAFF	TGTGCCAGTAGTTCACCGGGACGGATGAACACTGAAGCTTTCTTT
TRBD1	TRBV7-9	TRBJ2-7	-	CASSPNRDRASEQYF	TGTGCCAGCAGCCCCAACCGGGACAGAGCGAGTGAGCAGTACTTC
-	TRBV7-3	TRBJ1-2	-	CASSLRLGYTF	TGTGCCAGCAGCTTACGGTTAGGCTACACCTTC